These T cell receptor beta chains were read from a single sample in a study of cytotoxic CD8 clonotypes in ibrutinib-treated CLL. Clones were read by immunoSEQ multiplex PCR, and TCRdb kept only the in-frame ones, dropping some. Altogether about 270,000 clones are present, around 76% being singletons, with the ten largest covering around 5.1%. Sequences were derived from PBMCs, sampled at disease progression, from a patient treated with ibrutinib. These receptors all come from a human donor with chronic lymphocytic leukemia. CDR3s leave out the opening cysteine and the closing phenylalanine or tryptophan.

ASSALSGQVSEQF	TRBV9	TRBJ2-1
ASSLTGGITEAF	TRBV11-2	TRBJ1-1
ASSPTGNREPQH	TRBV7-2	TRBJ1-5
AISDRDRVSYEQY	TRBV10-3	TRBJ2-7
ASSPTGLAGDTQY	TRBV5-1	TRBJ2-3
ASSVGTGSSTDTQY	TRBV9	TRBJ2-3
ASSLSESKGEQY	TRBV13	TRBJ2-7
ATSRGPGLIQY	TRBV15	TRBJ2-4
ASSSTGENYGYT	TRBV7-2	TRBJ1-2
ASSYLGVNTEAF	TRBV5-1	TRBJ1-1
ASSRTMHYEQY	TRBV2	TRBJ2-7
ASSFTSIGMY	TRBV11-2	TRBJ2-7
ASSVATSHSYGYT	TRBV9	TRBJ1-2
ASSLGGRAEAF	TRBV27	TRBJ1-1
ASSYIDRGLETQY	TRBV6-6	TRBJ2-5
ASSNRAPSTDTQY	TRBV18	TRBJ2-3
ASRGGTSGNEQY	TRBV27	TRBJ2-7
ASSRGTASSYEQY	TRBV28	TRBJ2-7
ASTKKRRGGLGGTNEKLF	TRBV19	TRBJ1-4
ASRSLWREGSYNEQF	TRBV28	TRBJ2-1
ASSLADGLGYT	TRBV7-2	TRBJ1-2
ASSDKWFGTGELF	TRBV6-1	TRBJ2-2
ASSTKGTGELF	TRBV7-2	TRBJ2-2
ATGTSGSNEQY	TRBV10-3	TRBJ2-7
ASSQGLSYEQY	TRBV7-6	TRBJ2-7
ASSKTPLAGNLHTQY	TRBV19	TRBJ2-3
ASSLQGSSSYEQY	TRBV18	TRBJ2-7
ASSESITGLGAF	TRBV10-2	TRBJ1-1
ASSSGYSYEQY	TRBV19	TRBJ2-7
ASSGLAGGSRY	TRBV10-1	TRBJ2-7
ASSQVAGVDQPQH	TRBV4-1	TRBJ1-5
SVARDSNQPQH	TRBV29-1	TRBJ1-5
ASGLALAGVTNEQF	TRBV12-5	TRBJ2-1
ASSVGLATYEQY	TRBV9	TRBJ2-7
ASNPSPARAVRARDSPLH	TRBV19	TRBJ1-6
ASTSGGSPKAF	TRBV10-1	TRBJ1-1
ASSLGDLDEQF	TRBV6-5	TRBJ2-1
ASSIAPDTQY	TRBV13	TRBJ2-3
ASSENPPLYEQY	TRBV2	TRBJ2-7
ASSVAWQTGELF	TRBV9	TRBJ2-2
ASTHRTGVYNEQF	TRBV5-1	TRBJ2-1
ASSLSGGKNEQF	TRBV27	TRBJ2-1
ASSLVLGVPEKLF	TRBV7-9	TRBJ1-4
ASSWESGRRGETQY	TRBV5-6	TRBJ2-5
ASSSTGSTYEQY	TRBV7-8	TRBJ2-7
ASSQGRRHTNYGYT	TRBV4-2	TRBJ1-2
ASSFRPVLTPLH	TRBV27	TRBJ1-6
ASSLDRGYEQY	TRBV7-9	TRBJ2-7
ASAQGASETNEQF	TRBV12-5	TRBJ2-1
ASSPRTGFGYT	TRBV5-1	TRBJ1-2
ASRGTGGREAF	TRBV6-1	TRBJ1-1
ASSPPIGLAGGPVPEQY	TRBV18	TRBJ2-7
ASSLASRETQY	TRBV4-1	TRBJ2-5